The following is a TCR beta chain sequence with its context. There are 16 residues in the CDR3. The germline V gene encodes CDR1 SGHNT and CDR2 YENEEA. The J segment lost 3 bases and the V segment lost 4 bases, leaving 6 bases of the junction unmatched. Recovery among Cohort 3 donors was established by two negative PCRs, clearance, or symptom resolution. As handled by the study authors: Quantification of nucleated cells was approximated via reference gene primer amplification. Some clones are missing from TCRdb's copy, which holds only in-frame ones; the method was immunoSEQ multiplex PCR. D and trimming come from the DNA, and the V and J calls and clone size come from that table. The table includes approximately 300,000 clones, approximately 89% detected once. The data were taken from a study of blood T cell repertoires in COVID-19. At the level of the study: Sample material is recorded as cDNA or gDNA derived from T cells, B-cell-depleted T cells, or PBMCs.

The specimen sequenced was PBMCs or T cells enriched from blood (not recorded which). The rearrangement uses TRBV11-3 and TRBJ1-1, with 12 positions matching TRBD1. The sequence came from a woman aged 25 to 39 who had recovered from COVID-19. CDR3 in DNA: TGTGCCAGCAGCTCGGGACAGGGGGCAGGGGACACTGAAGCTTTCTTT. Translating gives CASSSGQGAGDTEAFF. Looking up the rest from reference TRBV11-3 and TRBJ1-1 gives the full variable domain: EAGVVQSPRYKIIEKKQPVAFWCNPISGHNTLYWYLQNLGQGPELLIRYENEEAVDDSQLPKDRFSAERLKGVDSTLKIQPAELGDSAVYLCASSSGQGAGDTEAFFGQGTRLTVV.